These T cell receptor beta chains were read from a single sample in a study of identical twins. One entry per CDR3 protein results from TCRdb running MiXCR on the 5' RACE reads. The repertoire has over 200,000 distinct CDR3 sequences, 10% to 13% of them found once; the top ten carry 10%. Sequenced sample: memory T cells sorted from blood. The receptors shown here come from a man aged 50 to 60 in good health. The CDR3 runs from the conserved cysteine through the conserved F or W. D genes are given only for firm matches. Part of the rows lack a size; the others show once, few, many or a class for expanded clones.

V	J	D	size	DNA	CDR3
TRBV6-1	TRBJ2-7	NA	few	TGTGCCAGCAGTGAAGCTTTCTACGAGCAGTACTTC	CASSEAFYEQYF
TRBV11-2	TRBJ2-7	TRBD1	many	TGTGCCAGCAGGAGGACAGGGGGTGACTCCGAGCAGTACTTC	CASRRTGGDSEQYF
TRBV18	TRBJ2-3	NA	NA	TGTGCCAGCTCCCAGGCGGGCGGCAAGGATACGCAGTATTTT	CASSQAGGKDTQYF
TRBV7-2	TRBJ2-7	TRBD2	medium-sized	TGTGCCAGCAGCTTAGTGATGCTAGCGGGAGTCTACGAGCAGTACTTC	CASSLVMLAGVYEQYF
TRBV7-9	TRBJ1-4	NA	NA	TGTGCCAGCAGCTTTTTCGGAAGTGGAGAAAAACTGTTTTTT	CASSFFGSGEKLFF
TRBV3-1	TRBJ1-2	NA	few	TGTGCCAGCAGCCAAGAAGCCCTAAGATTCAAGGGTGATGGCTACACCTTC	CASSQEALRFKGDGYTF
TRBV9	TRBJ1-2	NA	many	TGTGCCAGCAGCGCCGACCCGAGGGGATCAAGTGGCTACACCTTC	CASSADPRGSSGYTF
TRBV11-2	TRBJ2-3	TRBD1	NA	TGTGCCAGCAGCTCGACAGGGGTTAGCACAGATACGCAGTATTTT	CASSSTGVSTDTQYF
TRBV29-1	TRBJ2-1	TRBD1	NA	TGCAGCGTCGTTGCTACAACAGGGGGAAACCACAATGAGCAGTTCTTC	CSVVATTGGNHNEQFF
TRBV7-9	TRBJ2-7	TRBD1	NA	TGTGCCAGCAGCGAAAATTTGGGACAGGGGTCCTACGAGCAGTACTTC	CASSENLGQGSYEQYF
TRBV15	TRBJ2-1	TRBD1	many	TGTGCCACCAGCAGGGACAGGGGACCCTACAATGAGCAGTTCTTC	CATSRDRGPYNEQFF
TRBV7-2	TRBJ2-1	TRBD1	NA	TGTGCCAGCAGCCCGACAGGGGGAATAGGCAATGAGCAGTTCTTC	CASSPTGGIGNEQFF
TRBV7-2	TRBJ2-5	NA	NA	TGTGCCAGCAGCTTAAGGGGGGGCCCCCAAGAGACCCAGTACTTC	CASSLRGGPQETQYF
TRBV10-3	TRBJ1-1	NA	many	TGTGCCATCAGTGAGTCGGCGGACCGCCGGTTGAACACTGAAGCTTTCTTT	CAISESADRRLNTEAFF
TRBV7-9	TRBJ1-4	NA	few	TGTGCCAGCAGCTCCCCCAGGGGTGGAGGGCATGAAAAACTGTTTTTT	CASSSPRGGGHEKLFF
TRBV7-2	TRBJ1-6	TRBD1	many	TGTGCCAGCAGCTTAGCGCATGGGACAGGGACCCTCCACTTT	CASSLAHGTGTLHF
TRBV28	TRBJ1-5	NA	NA	TGTGCCAGCAGTTCCCCTGGGCGGGGCAATCAGCCCCAGCATTTT	CASSSPGRGNQPQHF
TRBV10-3	TRBJ1-4	NA	few	TGTGCCATCAGTCAGGGTCAAAAACTGTTTTTT	CAISQGQKLFF
TRBV10-3	TRBJ2-1	TRBD2	many	TGTGCCATCAGTGTTCGGAGCGGGGGCCAATTAAATGAGCAGTTCTTC	CAISVRSGGQLNEQFF
TRBV9	TRBJ2-2	TRBD2	many	TGTGCCAGCAGCACCCGACTAGCGGGAAACACCGGGGAGCTGTTTTTT	CASSTRLAGNTGELFF
TRBV4-3	TRBJ2-2	NA	few	TGCGCCAGCAGCCAAGATTTAACGAACACCGGGGAGCTGTTTTTT	CASSQDLTNTGELFF
TRBV3-1	TRBJ2-5	NA	NA	TGTGCCAGCAGCAGACGGACGCTCGAGGAGGCCCAGTACTTC	CASSRRTLEEAQYF
TRBV28	TRBJ2-1	NA	many	TGTGCCAGCAGCCAACCGGGATCGAGGGGTTCCTACAATGAGCAGTTCTTC	CASSQPGSRGSYNEQFF
TRBV6-1	TRBJ2-2	TRBD1	NA	TGTGCCAGCAGTGGCCGGACAGGAAACACCGGGGAGCTGTTTTTT	CASSGRTGNTGELFF
TRBV4-2	TRBJ2-3	TRBD2	many	TGTGCCAGCCAACGTGGTGGACTAGCGGGGGGGCGGGGCACAGATACGCAGTATTTT	CASQRGGLAGGRGTDTQYF
TRBV18	TRBJ1-3	NA	many	TGTGCCAGCTCACCAGCGGGGGCAACGGGAAACACCATATATTTT	CASSPAGATGNTIYF
TRBV10-3	TRBJ2-7	NA	NA	TGTGCCATCAGTCCAGGGTCCCACGAGCAGTACTTC	CAISPGSHEQYF
TRBV5-1	TRBJ2-7	TRBD2	many	TGCGCCAGCAGCTCTGGACTAGACGAGCAGTACTTC	CASSSGLDEQYF
TRBV15	TRBJ1-2	TRBD1	NA	TGTGCCACCAGCAGCGGGACAGGGGGTCGGCAGACGAGCTACACCTTC	CATSSGTGGRQTSYTF
TRBV11-2	TRBJ2-3	NA	few	TGTGCCAGCAGCTTAGCGGGGAGGAGGACAGATACGCAGTATTTT	CASSLAGRRTDTQYF
TRBV7-2	TRBJ1-2	NA	NA	TGTGCCAGCAGCTCTGCGATGCAGGGGTTTCGTGGCTACACCTTC	CASSSAMQGFRGYTF
TRBV18	TRBJ1-1	TRBD1	many	TGTGCCAGCTCACCTGGACAGGAGACTGAAGCTTTCTTT	CASSPGQETEAFF
TRBV5-1	TRBJ1-1	NA	NA	TGCGCCAGCAGCTTAGGAGATTTTTATACTGAAGCTTTCTTT	CASSLGDFYTEAFF
TRBV7-3	TRBJ1-1	NA	few	TGTGCCAGCAGCGCAGGGGCAAGGGACACTGAAGCTTTCTTT	CASSAGARDTEAFF
TRBV5-4	TRBJ1-2	TRBD1	NA	TGTGCCAGCAGCCCACAGGGGGTGGGTCTCTATGGCTACACCTTC	CASSPQGVGLYGYTF
TRBV20-1	TRBJ2-5	NA	many	TGCAGTGCTAAGATTCGCGGGTTACAAGAGACCCAGTACTTC	CSAKIRGLQETQYF
TRBV7-2	TRBJ2-1	TRBD2	many	TGTGCCAGCAGCAACGAGCGGGGGAGGTACAATGAGCAGTTCTTC	CASSNERGRYNEQFF
TRBV27	TRBJ2-3	TRBD2	NA	TGTGCCAGCAGGCGTAGGACTAGCGGGAGAACCACAGATACGCAGTATTTT	CASRRRTSGRTTDTQYF
TRBV29-1	TRBJ2-1	NA	few	TGCAGCGTGCGGGACGGGGGCTCCTACAATGAGCAGTTCTTC	CSVRDGGSYNEQFF
TRBV9	TRBJ2-2	TRBD1	many	TGTGCCAGCACGCGGACAGGGGGAAGAACCACCGGGGAGCTGTTTTTT	CASTRTGGRTTGELFF
TRBV10-3	TRBJ2-7	TRBD2	many	TGTGCCATCAGCGAACCTAGCGGGAGGGCCCCCTCATACGAGCAGTACTTC	CAISEPSGRAPSYEQYF
TRBV5-1	TRBJ2-2	NA	many	TGCGCCAGCAGCGATCCCGGGGAGCTGTTTTTT	CASSDPGELFF
TRBV20-1	TRBJ2-7	TRBD2	few	TGCAGTGCCCGAGACTTGACCTTTTTGGGGGGGGAGCAGTACTTC	CSARDLTFLGGEQYF
TRBV11-1	TRBJ2-1	NA	many	TGTGCCAGCAGAAGGCAGAGTAACCCCTACAATGAGCAGTTCTTC	CASRRQSNPYNEQFF
TRBV5-1	TRBJ2-7	TRBD1	many	TGCGCCAGCAGCTTACAGGGGGCTAAGAGCGAGCAGTACTTC	CASSLQGAKSEQYF
TRBV20-1	TRBJ2-1	NA	few	TGCAGTTTACCATCTTGGGGGAACATGGCCTACAATGAGCAGTTCTTC	CSLPSWGNMAYNEQFF
TRBV12-3/TRBV12-4	TRBJ1-4	NA	few	TGTGCCAGCAGTTTAGGACTTCTCGGGGCTAATGAAAAACTGTTTTTT	CASSLGLLGANEKLFF
TRBV7-3	TRBJ2-3	TRBD2	many	TGTGCCAGCAGCCTAATGGGTAGCGGGAGTTCAGATACGCAGTATTTT	CASSLMGSGSSDTQYF
TRBV5-1	TRBJ1-2	NA	NA	TGCGCCAGCAGCCCAGAAGGGACATGGGGCTACACCTTC	CASSPEGTWGYTF